A single sample is the source of the 29 T cell receptor beta chains below, sequenced in a study of identical twins. TCRdb used MiXCR to reprocess the 5' RACE reads, holding one entry per CDR3 protein. The sample carries 570,000 or so distinct CDR3 sequences, approximately 10% recorded once. The same sample was also used in a study of yellow fever vaccine responses in identical twins.

Sequencing used PBMCs. All receptors derive from a woman younger than 30 in good health.

The chain couples TRBV7-2 to TRBJ2-7; tentative D call: TRBD2 (6 bases). The CDR3 has 14 amino acids. Trimming left V 4 bases short and J 3 bases short, with 13 bases between. Per the germline V gene, CDR1 is SGHTA and CDR2 is FQGNSA. The CDR3 DNA follows: TGTGCCAGCAGCTCAGAAACTAGCAGCTACGAGCAGTACTTC. Residues: CASSSETSSYEQYF.

The V gene is TRBV20-1, the J gene TRBJ2-7, with TRBD1 matching 10 bases. Trimming cost V 4 bases and J 2 bases; bases outside gene matches: 5. Germline lookup yields CDR1 DFQATT and CDR2 SNEGSKA (reference sequence). CDR3 size: 14 residues. CDR3 region: CSATPGQGTYEQYF. The DNA for the CDR3 is TGCAGTGCTACCCCGGGACAGGGGACCTACGAGCAGTACTTC.

The table lists this clonotype with a few counts. The V and J genes are TRBV18 and TRBJ2-1, with D maybe TRBD2 (5 bases). From germline, CDR1 is KGHSH and CDR2 LQKENI. CDR3 length: 20 amino acids. The ends were cut back, 5 bases at V and 0 bases at J, with 26 bases in the middle. As DNA, the CDR3 is TGTGCCAGCTCAGCCGACTTAAGTCCGAAGGGAGTTAGCTCCTACAATGAGCAGTTCTTC. It specifies CASSADLSPKGVSSYNEQFF.

The V gene is TRBV11-2, the J gene TRBJ2-1; 11 nucleotides line up with TRBD2. Germline V gene data show CDR1 as SGHAT and CDR2 as FQNNGV. The CDR3 is 17 residues long. The ends lost 4 bases at V and 10 bases at J; junction bases unmatched: 15. CDR3 coding DNA: TGTGCCAGCAGCTCATTAGCCTGGGCTAGCGGGAGGAAGGAGCAGTTCTTC. Its protein is CASSSLAWASGRKEQFF.

The V and J genes are TRBV2 and TRBJ2-5, with 9 nucleotides matching TRBD2. Germline CDR1 and CDR2: SNHLY and FYNNEI. The CDR3 covers 17 residues. V was pared by 3 bases and J by 1 base, with 9 bases of the junction left unmatched. The CDR3 reads CASSDFSAGGPQETQYF. The CDR3, as DNA: TGTGCCAGCAGTGATTTTTCGGCGGGGGGGCCCCAAGAGACCCAGTACTTC.

This clonotype appeared many times. This CDR3 reads CASSQDRPELYNEQFF. In nucleotides, the CDR3 is TGCGCCAGCAGCCAAGACCGACCAGAACTATACAATGAGCAGTTCTTC. The chain is built from TRBV4-3 and TRBJ2-1; D remains unclear. V was cut by 0 bases and J by 4 bases, with 13 bases left in between. Germline CDR1 reads LGHNA; CDR2 reads YSLEER. This CDR3 contains 16 residues.

This clonotype was seen more than once but under ten times. The rearrangement links TRBV6-1 to TRBJ2-2; the D gene could be TRBD1 or TRBD2 (6 bases each). CDR1 and CDR2 (germline): MNHNS, SASEGT. CDR3 length: 16 residues. Trimming took 5 bases from V and 5 from J, leaving 18 bases between them. The CDR3 sequence: CASSLIDVGGTGELFF. For the CDR3, the DNA is TGTGCCAGCAGTCTAATTGACGTAGGGGGGACCGGGGAGCTGTTTTTT.

The rearrangement links TRBV5-8 to TRBJ1-5; D is undetermined. The CDR3 has 13 amino acids. CDR1 and CDR2 from the germline V gene are SGHTS and YDEGEE. Trimming took 4 bases from V and 5 from J, leaving 10 bases between them. The CDR3 spells CASSRPPDQPQHF. The CDR3 coding sequence is TGTGCCAGCAGCCGCCCTCCGGATCAGCCCCAGCATTTT. Variable domain in full (rest from reference TRBV5-8 and TRBJ1-5): EAGVTQSPTHLIKTRGQQATLRCSPISGHTSVYWYQQALGLGLQFLLWYDEGEERNRGNFPPRFSGRQFPNYSSELNVNALELEDSALYLCASSRPPDQPQHFGDGTRLSIL.

The chain employs TRBV6-1 and TRBJ2-2, with TRBD1 identical over 8 bases. Germline CDR1 is MNHNS and CDR2 is SASEGT. V lost 7 bases to trimming and J lost 5 bases; unmatched junction nucleotides: 3. This CDR3 region has 13 residues. The DNA for the CDR3 is TGTGCCAGCATCCACAGGGGGACCGGGGAGCTGTTTTTT. Protein: CASIHRGTGELFF.

The CDR3 is CSARPSGRAVGELFF. The CDR3 coding sequence is TGCAGTGCTAGACCCAGCGGGAGGGCCGTCGGGGAGCTGTTTTTT. The V and J genes are TRBV20-1 and TRBJ2-2; 10 nucleotides match TRBD2. CDR1 and CDR2 (germline): DFQATT, SNEGSKA (reference sequence). V shed 2 bases, J shed 7 bases, and the junction held 7 bases outside the gene matches. The CDR3 sequence is 15 residues long.

This clonotype was observed a handful of times. The chain has TRBV19 and TRBJ2-3; D is unresolved. CDR3 length equals 14 residues. Trimming cost V 7 bases and J 0 bases, with 11 bases left between them. The germline gives CDR1 LNHDA, CDR2 SQIVND (reference sequence). The CDR3 DNA reads as TGTGCCAGTACCGTAGGACCCAGCACAGATACGCAGTATTTT. This sequence encodes CASTVGPSTDTQYF.

The chain links TRBV7-8 to TRBJ2-1, with 7 positions matching TRBD2. V dropped 1 base and J dropped 8; count of bases not matched to a gene: 2. CDR1 and CDR2 (germline): SGHVS, FQNEAQ. This CDR3 region has 13 residues. The CDR3, as DNA: TGTGCCAGCAGCTTAGGGGGGGGGGATGAGCAGTTCTTC. It encodes CASSLGGGDEQFF.

This chain links TRBV19 with TRBJ2-1; TRBD1 or TRBD2 may be the D gene (6 bases each). CDR3 length equals 14 residues. Germline assignment: CDR1 LNHDA and CDR2 SQIVND (reference sequence). V was pared by 1 base and J by 8 bases, with 12 bases between. The CDR3 DNA reads TGTGCCAGTAGTATAGGTGGGGGGCTCGATGAGCAGTTCTTC. As protein: CASSIGGGLDEQFF.

This clonotype was detected only a few times. This sequence joins TRBV5-1 and TRBJ2-1, with D uncertain. Germline CDR1 is SGHRS and CDR2 is YFSETQ. This CDR3 contains 13 residues. The V gene lost 0 bases and the J gene lost 11 bases, with 12 bases spanning the gap. CDR3 bases: TGCGCCAGCAGCTTGGACCAGGTCACTCAGCAGTTCTTC. Its protein product is CASSLDQVTQQFF.

This clonotype was detected ten times or more. V gene TRBV20-1 combines with J gene TRBJ1-2; a possible D gene is TRBD1 (6 bases). This CDR3 has 12 amino acids. V was pared by 2 bases and J by 7 bases, with 11 bases between. The germline V gene encodes CDR1 DFQATT and CDR2 SNEGSKA (reference sequence). Written as DNA, the CDR3 is TGCAGTGCTAGACGAGGGGGGTCTGGCTACACCTTC. Encoded protein: CSARRGGSGYTF.

This clonotype has more than one count but fewer than ten. The chain combines TRBV20-1 with TRBJ2-5; 11 bases align to TRBD2. Trimming took 3 bases from V and 0 from J; bases not matched to a gene: 12. Germline CDR1 reads DFQATT; CDR2 reads SNEGSKA (reference sequence). This CDR3 has 18 residues. CDR3 region: CSASYGTSGGGYQETQYF. The CDR3, as DNA: TGCAGTGCTAGTTATGGGACTAGCGGAGGGGGGTACCAAGAGACCCAGTACTTC.

The rearrangement joins TRBV7-3 to TRBJ2-3, with TRBD2 matching 14 bases. Per germline, CDR1 SGHTA and CDR2 FQGTGA. V shed 3 bases and J 4 bases; nucleotides not matched to a gene: 3. The CDR3 has 16 amino acids. Here the CDR3 reads CASSLTSGGAPDTQYF. As DNA, the CDR3 is TGTGCCAGCAGCTTGACTAGCGGGGGGGCCCCAGATACGCAGTATTTT.

V gene TRBV30 combines with J gene TRBJ2-6; D possibly corresponds to TRBD2 (7 bases). The V end was cut by 0 bases, the J end by 0 bases, with 12 bases between. Germline values: CDR1 GTSNPN, CDR2 SVGIG (reference sequence). CDR3 length equals 17 residues. The CDR3 loop reads CAWSVGGPSSGANVLTF. In nucleotides, the CDR3 is TGTGCCTGGAGTGTGGGGGGGCCAAGCTCTGGGGCCAACGTCCTGACTTTC.

This clonotype was seen ten or more times. The junction does not match germline at one end; this may be a read error. The V call is TRBV5-1, the J call TRBJ2-2, with unresolved D. The germline gives CDR1 SGHRS, CDR2 YFSETQ. This CDR3 comprises 13 residues. This chain's CDR3 is CASSLLVTGELFF. The DNA for the CDR3 is TGTGCCAGCAGTTTACTCGTTACCGGGGAGCTGTTTTTT.

The sample holds many counts of this clonotype. The genes are TRBV10-3 and TRBJ2-7; 10 nucleotides agree with TRBD2. V was clipped by 0 bases and J by 13 bases; unmatched bases: 9. This CDR3 is built from 14 residues. The germline gives CDR1 ENHRY, CDR2 SYGVKD. The chain's CDR3 is CAISESIASGGTYF. The DNA for the CDR3 is TGTGCCATCAGTGAGTCGATAGCTAGCGGGGGAACATACTTC.

This clonotype has a handful of counts. The chain couples TRBV5-1 to TRBJ2-2; possibly TRBD1 or TRBD2 for D (5 bases each). The CDR3 loop spans 15 amino acids. In germline, CDR1 is SGHRS, CDR2 YFSETQ. V gave up 2 bases and J gave up 0 bases, with 8 bases separating them. In nucleotides, the CDR3 is TGCGCCAGCAGCTTCACGGGACCGAACACCGGGGAGCTGTTTTTT. Protein: CASSFTGPNTGELFF.

The CDR3 bases are TGTGCCAGCTCACCCCCTGACGGGAACTACGAGCAGTACTTC. This codes for CASSPPDGNYEQYF. The chain uses TRBV18 and TRBJ2-7; D possibly corresponds to TRBD2 (5 bases). CDR3 size: 14 residues. The germline V gene has CDR1 KGHSH and CDR2 LQKENI. V lost 3 bases to trimming and J lost 3 bases, with 12 bases between them.

This clonotype was seen only a few times. The rearrangement uses TRBV10-3 and TRBJ2-7; 8 bases are a match to TRBD1. The CDR3 contains 14 residues. The germline gives CDR1 ENHRY, CDR2 SYGVKD. Losses at the gene ends were 6 bases for V and 3 bases for J; bases not matched to a gene: 7. In DNA, the CDR3 is TGTGCCATCAGCCAGGGGGCAGATCTCTACGAGCAGTACTTC. It encodes CAISQGADLYEQYF.

The sample holds a few counts of this clonotype. This chain uses TRBV6-6 with TRBJ2-3; tentatively, D is TRBD2 (6 bases). The V gene's germline CDR1 is MNHNY and CDR2 SVGAGI (reference sequence). This CDR3 has 14 residues. V was clipped by 10 bases and J by 2 bases, with 16 bases between them. The CDR3 sequence: CAIRDAGYTDTQYF. CDR3 bases: TGTGCCATCCGCGACGCGGGATACACAGATACGCAGTATTTT.

This chain joins TRBV2 and TRBJ1-1; D gene uncertain. Germline CDR1 and CDR2: SNHLY and FYNNEI. The V end lost 5 bases, the J end lost 1 base, and 14 bases lay between the germline ends. This CDR3 comprises 15 residues. For the CDR3, the DNA is TGTGCCAGCAGTCAAACCATGTCAGGGAACACTGAAGCTTTCTTT. Protein: CASSQTMSGNTEAFF.

This clonotype was seen many times. Because the CDR3's place on the DNA is in doubt, the DNA is left out and the CDR3 is given as listed by TCRdb. The J gene is TRBJ2-7, the V gene TRBV12-3 or TRBV12-4; the D call TRBD1 from the table was never checked on the DNA. The CDR3 contains 13 residues when both ends are counted. The CDR3 sequence: CASTSVGAGNKYF.

This clonotype has at least ten counts. J is TRBJ2-2 and V is TRBV11-2; D uncertain. Per the germline V gene, CDR1 is SGHAT and CDR2 is FQNNGV. CDR3 size: 15 residues. Trimming took 1 base from V and 0 from J, leaving 6 bases between them. The chain's CDR3 is CASSLVTANTGELFF. CDR3 bases: TGTGCCAGCAGCTTAGTGACCGCGAACACCGGGGAGCTGTTTTTT.

At least ten counts were recorded for this clonotype. This chain joins TRBV5-1 and TRBJ2-7; tentatively, D is TRBD1 (5 bases). CDR3 size: 14 residues. Trimming left V 7 bases short and J 0 bases short, with 14 bases between. From germline, CDR1 is SGHRS and CDR2 YFSETQ. CDR3 in DNA: TGCGCCAGCGCGTTTCAGGGATTCTCCTACGAGCAGTACTTC. It is translated as CASAFQGFSYEQYF.

This clonotype has at least ten counts. The V gene is TRBV18, the J gene TRBJ2-1; 7 bases are shared with TRBD2. CDR3 length equals 17 residues. Losses at the gene ends were 2 bases for V and 0 bases for J; bases not matched to a gene: 7. The V gene's germline CDR1 is KGHSH and CDR2 LQKENI. The CDR3, as DNA: TGTGCCAGCTCACCAAGTTCGGCGGGAGTCTCCTACAATGAGCAGTTCTTC. Its translation is CASSPSSAGVSYNEQFF.